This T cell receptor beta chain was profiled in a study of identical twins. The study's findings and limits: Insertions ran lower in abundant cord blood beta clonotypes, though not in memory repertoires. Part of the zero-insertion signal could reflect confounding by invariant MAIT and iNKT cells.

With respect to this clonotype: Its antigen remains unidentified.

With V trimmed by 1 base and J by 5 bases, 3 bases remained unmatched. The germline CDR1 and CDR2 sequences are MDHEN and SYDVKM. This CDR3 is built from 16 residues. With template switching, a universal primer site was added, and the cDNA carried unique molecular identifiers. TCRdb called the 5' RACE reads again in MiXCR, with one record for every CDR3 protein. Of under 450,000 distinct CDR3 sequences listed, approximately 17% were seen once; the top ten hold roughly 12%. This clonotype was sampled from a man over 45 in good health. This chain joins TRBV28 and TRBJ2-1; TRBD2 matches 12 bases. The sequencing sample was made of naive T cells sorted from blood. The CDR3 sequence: CASSLSLAGGNNEQFF. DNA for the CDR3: TGTGCCAGCAGTTTATCGCTAGCGGGGGGGAACAATGAGCAGTTCTTC. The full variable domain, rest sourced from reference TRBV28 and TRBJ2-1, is DVKVTQSSRYLVKRTGEKVFLECVQDMDHENMFWYRQDPGLGLRLIYFSYDVKMKEKGDIPEGYSVSREKKERFSLILESASTNQTSMYLCASSLSLAGGNNEQFFGPGTRLTVL.